This T cell receptor (beta chain) was recorded in a study of T cell changes during pregnancy in multiple sclerosis. Germline CDR1 and CDR2: ENHRY and SYGVKD. The V gene lost 4 bases and the J gene lost 0 bases, with 10 bases spanning the gap. CDR3 length: 15 residues. TCRdb's table, derived via immunoSEQ multiplex PCR, lists solely in-frame clones and lacks some. The table includes about 20,000 clones, approximately 90% detected once. The V gene is TRBV10-3, the J gene TRBJ1-5; no clear D. The material sequenced was CD8+ T cells from peripheral blood mononuclear cells, taken in the second trimester of pregnancy. This receptor was taken from a female donor in good health, enrolled as a control in a pregnancy study. The CDR3 nucleotides read TGTGCCATCAGTGCCAAAGAGCTTAGCAATCAGCCCCAGCATTTT. This gives the protein CAISAKELSNQPQHF.